The 16 T cell receptor beta chains given below trace back to one sample, sequenced in a study of tissue T cells after allogeneic stem cell transplantation. Produced via immunoSEQ multiplex PCR; TCRdb's table is partial and in-frame only. This table has some 48,000 clones, 65% to 80% appearing once. The sample was sorted cells pooled from one or two spleens. The receptors come from a pool of C57BL/6 mice in good health.

In regard to this clone: Here the gene names and germline are mouse. Coverage ceases 1 residue before the CDR3 finishes, and the germline J gene fills in the end. This sequence joins TRBV16 and TRBJ2-7; the match to TRBD2 covers 7 bases. This CDR3 is 12 amino acids long. CDR1 is SGHSA, CDR2 FRNQAP, per germline. Losses at the gene ends were 4 bases for V and 7 bases for J; bases not matched to a gene: 4. The sequenced CDR3 bases are TGTGCAAGCAGCTCCACTGGGGAAGAACAGTAC. As protein: CASSSTGEEQY. The full CDR3 is CASSSTGEEQYF. Using reference TRBV16 and TRBJ2-7 for the parts outside the CDR3, the full variable domain is NAGVIQTPRHKVTGKGQEATLWCEPISGHSAVFWYRQTIVQGLEFLTYFRNQAPIDDSGMPKERFSAQMPNQSHSTLKIQSTQPQDSAVYLCASSSTGEEQYFGPGTRLTVL.

On this clone: Here the gene names and germline are mouse. From the germline J gene comes the end of the CDR3, since the read stops 1 residue before it. V gene TRBV19 combines with J gene TRBJ1-6; 8 nucleotides line up with TRBD1. TRBJ1-6 is an ORF, with its function uncertain. Germline values: CDR1 FNHDT, CDR2 SITEND (reference sequence). The CDR3 sequence is 15 residues long. Trimming cost V 5 bases and J 3 bases; bases outside gene matches: 4. The chain's CDR3 is CASSQGAYYNSPLYF. CDR3 DNA (partial): TGTGCCAGCAGCCAGGGGGCGTACTATAATTCGCCCCTCTAC.

With regard to this clone: Gene names and germline refer to mouse. The sequence runs out 1 residue before the end of the CDR3; the remainder is reconstructed from the germline J gene. This chain uses TRBV13-2 with TRBJ2-4; TRBD2 matches at 12 bases. This CDR3 is built from 14 residues. V lost 5 bases, J lost 5 bases, and 3 bases stayed unmatched. CDR1 is NNHNN and CDR2 is SYGAGS in the germline V gene (reference sequence). The CDR3 bases that were read are TGTGCCAGCGGCGACTGGGGGGGCGCAAACACCTTGTAC. Translation gives CASGDWGGANTLY. The full-length CDR3 reads as CASGDWGGANTLYF.

For this clone: Germline and genes: mouse. The CDR3 end is not reached by the read, which stops 1 residue before it; the germline J gene fills it in. The chain carries TRBV5 and TRBJ1-1; D is perhaps TRBD1 (6 bases). V lost 4 bases and J 0 bases, leaving 12 bases between the germline ends. CDR3 length: 15 amino acids. Germline CDR1 LGHNA, CDR2 YNLKQL (reference sequence). The sequenced CDR3 bases are TGTGCCAGCAGCCCCCAGGGGATTGCAAACACAGAAGTCTTC. Amino acids: CASSPQGIANTEVF. The whole CDR3 is CASSPQGIANTEVFF.

On this clone itself: Here the gene names and germline are mouse. Coverage ceases 1 residue before the CDR3 finishes, and the germline J gene fills in the end. The rearrangement links TRBV4 to TRBJ2-3, with 10 nucleotides matching TRBD2. The V gene end was trimmed by 4 bases and the J gene end by 0 bases; junction bases not matched to a gene: 1. This CDR3 is 15 amino acids long. From germline, CDR1 is LGHDT and CDR2 YNNKQL (reference sequence). The CDR3 bases that were read are TGTGCCAGCAGCTTGGACTGGGGGAGTGCAGAAACGCTGTAT. This codes for CASSLDWGSAETLY. The CDR3 as a whole reads CASSLDWGSAETLYF.

About this clone: Mouse gene names apply. Partial CDR3 DNA: TGTGCAAGCAGCTCCCGGGACAGGGACTATGCTGAGCAGTTC. Its translation: CASSSRDRDYAEQF. The full CDR3 protein is CASSSRDRDYAEQFF. The chain is built from TRBV16 and TRBJ2-1; 9 bases are a match to TRBD1. The read falls 1 residue short of the CDR3 end, and the missing part is taken from the germline J gene. V lost 4 bases and J lost 2; bases outside the gene matches: 3. Per germline, CDR1 SGHSA and CDR2 FRNQAP. The CDR3 has 15 residues.

This clone was observed a single time. Gene names and germline refer to mouse. The sequenced fragment ends 1 residue before the CDR3 boundary, so the rest is inferred from the germline J gene. The chain carries TRBV13-3 and TRBJ2-7; tentatively, D is TRBD1 or TRBD2 (6 bases each). This CDR3 has 10 residues. The V end lost 7 bases, the J end lost 5 bases, and 7 bases lay between the germline ends. Germline CDR1 and CDR2: NNHDY and SYVADS. CDR3 region: CASWGHEQYF. The part of the CDR3 DNA that was read is TGTGCCAGCTGGGGGCATGAACAGTAC.

Remarks on this clone: The listed genes are named as in mouse. The read stops 1 residue short of the end of the CDR3; the missing end is completed from the germline J gene. This chain links TRBV1 with TRBJ2-7, with TRBD2 matching 10 bases. Per germline, CDR1 NSQYPW and CDR2 LRSPGD (reference sequence). Losses at the gene ends were 4 bases for V and 1 base for J; bases not matched to a gene: 1. This CDR3 is 14 amino acids long. The CDR3 loop is CTCSGGLGSYEQYF. The DNA read from the CDR3 is TGCACCTGCAGTGGGGGACTGGGGTCCTATGAACAGTAC.

About this clone: Gene names refer to mouse genes. The read ends 1 residue early relative to the CDR3; the germline J gene fills the gap. The chain uses TRBV1 and TRBJ2-5; 7 positions match TRBD1. Germline assignment: CDR1 NSQYPW and CDR2 LRSPGD (reference sequence). Trimming at V came to 3 bases and at J to 3 bases, leaving 6 bases not matched to a gene. The CDR3 is 15 amino acids. The CDR3 protein is CTCSAPGQTQDTQYF. The sequenced CDR3 bases are TGCACCTGCAGTGCCCCGGGACAGACTCAAGACACCCAGTAC. The whole variable domain, filled in from reference TRBV1 and TRBJ2-5, reads VTLLEQNPRWRLVPRGQAVNLRCILKNSQYPWMSWYQQDLQKQLQWLFTLRSPGDKEVKSLPGADYLATRVTDTELRLQVANMSQGRTLYCTCSAPGQTQDTQYFGPGTRLLVL.

With regard to this clone: The germline and genes are mouse ones. Read data end 1 residue before the CDR3 end; the end is taken from the germline J gene. The rearrangement uses TRBV1 and TRBJ2-1; TRBD2 matches at 7 bases. Germline-derived CDR1 and CDR2 are NSQYPW and LRSPGD (reference sequence). V gave up 1 base and J gave up 3 bases; unmatched junction bases: 6. The CDR3 extends over 16 amino acids. The CDR3 DNA, read in part, is TGCACCTGCAGTGCAGTCCAACTGGGGTTCTATGCTGAGCAGTTC. Its translation: CTCSAVQLGFYAEQF. The whole CDR3 sequence reads CTCSAVQLGFYAEQFF. The whole variable domain, remainder taken from reference TRBV1 and TRBJ2-1, is VTLLEQNPRWRLVPRGQAVNLRCILKNSQYPWMSWYQQDLQKQLQWLFTLRSPGDKEVKSLPGADYLATRVTDTELRLQVANMSQGRTLYCTCSAVQLGFYAEQFFGPGTRLTVL.

This clone came up a few times. The listed genes are named as in mouse. The read falls 1 residue short of the CDR3 end, and the missing part is taken from the germline J gene. The V gene is TRBV3, the J gene TRBJ1-2; D gene unclear. This CDR3 has 13 amino acids. Germline assignment: CDR1 SNHLY and CDR2 FYNGKV (reference sequence). Trimming took off 2 bases at V and 0 bases at J, with 4 bases between the two ends. Incomplete CDR3 DNA: TGTGCCAGCAGCTTAACAACAAACTCCGACTACACC. Translated: CASSLTTNSDYT. The full CDR3 sequence reads CASSLTTNSDYTF.

This clone was detected a few times. Gene labels here are mouse ones. The read terminates 1 residue ahead of where the CDR3 ends, so the germline J gene completes it. This chain uses TRBV14 with TRBJ2-7; the match to TRBD2 covers 8 bases. CDR1 is SGHDT, CDR2 FRDEAV, per germline. This CDR3 comprises 14 residues. The V and J ends lost 4 bases and 0 bases, in that order; junction bases with no gene match: 3. This CDR3 is CASSRTGSSYEQYF. CDR3 DNA (partial): TGTGCCAGCAGTCGGACTGGGAGCTCCTATGAACAGTAC.

As for this clone: Mouse gene names apply. The read falls 1 residue short of the CDR3 end, and the missing part is taken from the germline J gene. The chain has TRBV12-1 and TRBJ2-4; TRBD2 matches 10 bases. The CDR3 has 13 residues. The junction had 2 bases not matched to a gene; V was cut back by 2 bases and J by 7 bases. Germline assignment: CDR1 SGHSN and CDR2 HYEKVE. Incomplete CDR3 DNA: TGTGCCAGCTCTCGGGACTGGGGAGACACCTTGTAC. As protein: CASSRDWGDTLY. The complete CDR3 reads CASSRDWGDTLYF. The entire variable domain, with the rest obtained from reference TRBV12-1 and TRBJ2-4, is as follows: DSGVVQSPRHIIKEKGGRSVLTCIPISGHSNVVWYQQTLGKELKFLIQHYEKVERDKGFLPSRFSVQQFDDYHSEMNMSALELEDSAMYFCASSRDWGDTLYFGAGTRLSVL.

As to this clone: Gene names follow the mouse nomenclature. CDR3 DNA, as far as it was read: TGTGCCAGCAGTTTTGGGTTAAACACAGAAGTCTTC. Residues: CASSFGLNTEVF. The whole CDR3 protein is CASSFGLNTEVFF. This chain uses TRBV15 with TRBJ1-1, with no clear D. The read is 1 residue too short to cover the CDR3 end, so that end is filled in from the germline J gene. This CDR3 region has 13 residues. The V gene's germline CDR1 is SGHND and CDR2 FRSKSL. V dropped 3 bases and J dropped 1 base, with 6 bases sitting between them.

Notes on this clone: Genes and germline come from the mouse. The read is 1 residue too short to cover the CDR3 end, so that end is filled in from the germline J gene. V usage is TRBV5 and J usage is TRBJ2-5, with 9 bases lining up with TRBD2. V was pared by 0 bases and J by 5 bases, with 0 bases of the junction left unmatched. Germline CDR1 reads LGHNA; CDR2 reads YNLKQL (reference sequence). This CDR3 is built from 14 residues. The CDR3 protein is CASSQDWGGDTQYF. CDR3 DNA, as far as it was read: TGTGCCAGCAGCCAAGACTGGGGGGGAGACACCCAGTAC.

As concerns this clone: The gene names given are mouse names. The read is 1 residue too short to cover the CDR3 end, so that end is filled in from the germline J gene. Other DNA sequences in this specimen translate into the identical CDR3. The chain is built from TRBV13-1 and TRBJ2-1, with D hard to call. The ends were cut back, 3 bases at V and 1 base at J, with 5 bases in the middle. This CDR3 region has 13 residues. Germline CDR1 and CDR2: NSHNY and SYGAGN. CDR3 bases read: TGTGCCAGCAGTGGGGGAAACTATGCTGAGCAGTTC. It codes for CASSGGNYAEQF. Given in full, the CDR3 is CASSGGNYAEQFF.